This TCR beta chain derives from a study of blood T cell repertoires in COVID-19. Study summary: The origin of the acute and convalescent COVID-19 samples was the United States, Italy and Spain. PBMCs, B-cell-depleted T cells, or T cells were the source of the cDNA or gDNA that made up the material.

Unmatched junction bases numbered 11, after V lost 1 base and J lost 8 bases. Looked up from germline, CDR1 is KGHSH and CDR2 is LQKENI. The CDR3 covers 16 residues. Authors' data handling: From reference gene primer amplification, estimates of nucleated cell counts were derived. Sequencing used immunoSEQ multiplex PCR; TCRdb keeps in-frame clones, though not all of them. That table is the source of V, J and clone size, and D and trimming were worked out from the DNA. The data show 200,000 to 250,000 clones, around 80% seen once. The sequence derives from a woman older than 75 with acute or convalescent COVID-19. Source material: peripheral blood. The J gene is TRBJ2-3, the V gene TRBV18; 8 nucleotides agree with TRBD1. The CDR3 region is CASSPQGTGASFTQYF. The DNA of the CDR3 is TGTGCCAGCTCACCACAGGGGACAGGAGCCAGTTTTACGCAGTATTTT.